Sequencing of this TCR beta chain was carried out in a study of CD8+ T cells in alopecia areata. Study details: In an open-label trial, patients got 5 to 10 mg tofacitinib twice daily.

The CDR3 has 14 amino acids. The J segment lost 4 bases and the V segment lost 7 bases, leaving 7 bases of the junction unmatched. Germline CDR1 reads LNHDA; CDR2 reads SQIVND (reference sequence). Findings of the study overall: Scalp samples also yield sequences from resident alphabeta T cells of normal skin.

It was from PBMCs that CD4+ and CD8+ T cells were sorted. This clone appeared a few times. Its cognate antigen is unknown. RNA was isolated and reverse transcribed to cDNA, the sequencing template. The data were produced by immunoSEQ multiplex PCR, yet TCRdb's version contains in-frame clones alone and is incomplete. This table has around 120,000 clones, 30% to 40% appearing once. The sequence came from a human donor with alopecia areata. This chain joins TRBV19 and TRBJ1-5; 7 bases are shared with TRBD1. Sequencing was done on a sample of CD4+ T cells sorted from blood. CDR3 residues: CASKKGQTNQPQHF. The CDR3 coding sequence is TGTGCCAGTAAGAAGGGACAGACAAATCAGCCCCAGCATTTT.